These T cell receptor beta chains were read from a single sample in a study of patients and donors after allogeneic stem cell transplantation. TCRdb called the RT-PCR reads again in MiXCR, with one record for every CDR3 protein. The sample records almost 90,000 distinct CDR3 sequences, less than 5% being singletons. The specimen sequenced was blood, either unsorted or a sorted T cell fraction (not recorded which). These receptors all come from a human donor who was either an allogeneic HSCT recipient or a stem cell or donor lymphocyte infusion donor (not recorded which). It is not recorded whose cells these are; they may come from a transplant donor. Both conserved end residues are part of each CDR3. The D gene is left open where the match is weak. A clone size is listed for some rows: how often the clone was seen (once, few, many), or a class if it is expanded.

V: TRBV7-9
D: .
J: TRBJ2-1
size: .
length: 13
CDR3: CASSFSTGPREFF
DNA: TGTGCCAGCAGCTTCTCTACGGGTCCCCGAGAGTTCTTC

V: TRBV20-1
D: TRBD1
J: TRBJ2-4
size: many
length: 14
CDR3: CSAPDRIAKNIQYF
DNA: TGCAGTGCGCCGGACAGGATAGCCAAAAACATTCAGTACTTC

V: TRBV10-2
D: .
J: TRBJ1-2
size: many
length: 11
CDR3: CASRANYGYTF
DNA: TGCGCCAGCCGGGCTAACTATGGCTACACCTTC

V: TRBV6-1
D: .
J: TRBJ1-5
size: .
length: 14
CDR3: CASSTGRVNQPQHF
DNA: TGTGCCAGCAGTACAGGGAGGGTCAATCAGCCCCAGCATTTT

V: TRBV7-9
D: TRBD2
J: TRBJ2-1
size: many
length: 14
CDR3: CASSPSGSYNEQFF
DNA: TGTGCCAGCAGCCCGAGCGGGAGTTACAATGAGCAGTTCTTC

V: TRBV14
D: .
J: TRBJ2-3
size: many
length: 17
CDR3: CASSQDQRAWAPDTQYF
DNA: TGTGCCAGCAGCCAAGATCAAAGGGCCTGGGCCCCAGATACGCAGTATTTT

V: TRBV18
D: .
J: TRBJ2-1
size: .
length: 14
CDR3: CASSPLDGNNEQFF
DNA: TGTGCCAGCTCACCTTTAGACGGTAACAATGAGCAGTTCTTC

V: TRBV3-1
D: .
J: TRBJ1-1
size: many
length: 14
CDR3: CASSHPGMNTEAFF
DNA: TGTGCCAGCAGCCACCCAGGGATGAACACTGAAGCTTTCTTT

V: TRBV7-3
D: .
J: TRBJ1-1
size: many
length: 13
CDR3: CASSPSWKDEAFF
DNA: TGTGCCAGCAGCCCCTCGTGGAAGGATGAAGCTTTCTTT

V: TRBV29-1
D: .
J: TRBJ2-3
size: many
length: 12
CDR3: CSVESARDTQYF
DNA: TGCAGCGTTGAGTCGGCGAGGGATACGCAGTATTTT

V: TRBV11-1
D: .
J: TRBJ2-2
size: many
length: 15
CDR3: CASSFLGQGTGELFF
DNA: TGTGCCAGCAGCTTCCTGGGACAAGGGACCGGGGAGCTGTTTTTT

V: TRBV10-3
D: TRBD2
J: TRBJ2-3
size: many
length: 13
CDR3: CAISESRGETQYF
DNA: TGTGCCATCAGTGAGTCCCGGGGGGAGACGCAGTATTTT

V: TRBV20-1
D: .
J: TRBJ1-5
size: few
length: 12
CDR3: CSARRGNQPQHF
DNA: TGCAGTGCTAGAAGGGGGAATCAGCCCCAGCATTTT

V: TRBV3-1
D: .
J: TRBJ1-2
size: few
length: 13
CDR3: CASRESNNYGYTF
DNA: TGTGCCAGCAGGGAATCTAATAACTATGGCTACACCTTC

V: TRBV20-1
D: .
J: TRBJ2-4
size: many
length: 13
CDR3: CSALERQGNIQYF
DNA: TGCAGTGCTCTAGAACGGCAGGGAAACATTCAGTACTTC

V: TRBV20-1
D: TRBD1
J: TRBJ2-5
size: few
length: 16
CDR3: CSARDFRDRGPETQYF
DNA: TGCAGTGCTAGAGATTTCCGGGACAGGGGGCCAGAGACCCAGTACTTC

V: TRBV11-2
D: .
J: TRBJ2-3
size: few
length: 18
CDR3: CASSLDSDSPPLADTQYF
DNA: TGTGCCAGCAGCTTAGATTCGGATAGCCCCCCTCTAGCAGATACGCAGTATTTT

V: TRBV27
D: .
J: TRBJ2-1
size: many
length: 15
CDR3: CASSLSPLGYNEQFF
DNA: TGTGCCAGCAGTTTATCCCCCCTGGGGTACAATGAGCAGTTCTTC

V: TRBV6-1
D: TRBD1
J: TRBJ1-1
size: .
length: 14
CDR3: CASSQGARGMAAFF
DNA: TGTGCCAGCAGTCAGGGGGCGCGAGGGATGGCAGCTTTCTTT

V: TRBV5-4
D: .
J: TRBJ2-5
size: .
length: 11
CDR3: CASSVRENQYF
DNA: TGTGCCAGCAGCGTCAGAGAGAACCAGTACTTC

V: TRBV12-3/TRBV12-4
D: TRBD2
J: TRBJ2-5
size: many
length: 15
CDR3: CASSLLAGVVETQYF
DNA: TGTGCCAGCAGTCTACTAGCGGGAGTCGTGGAGACCCAGTACTTC

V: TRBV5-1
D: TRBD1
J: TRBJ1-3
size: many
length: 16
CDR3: CASSFSLTGQRNTIYF
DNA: TGCGCCAGCAGCTTTTCCCTGACGGGACAGCGAAACACCATATATTTT

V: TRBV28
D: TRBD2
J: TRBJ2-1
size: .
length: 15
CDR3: CASSILAGGPREQFF
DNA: TGTGCCAGCAGTATTCTAGCGGGAGGGCCCCGAGAGCAGTTCTTC

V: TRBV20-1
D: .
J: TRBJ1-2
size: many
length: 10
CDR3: CSAADYGYTF
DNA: TGCAGTGCCGCGGACTATGGCTACACCTTC

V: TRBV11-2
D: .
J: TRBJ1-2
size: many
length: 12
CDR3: CASSPGGGGYTF
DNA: TGTGCCAGCAGCCCCGGCGGAGGTGGCTACACCTTC

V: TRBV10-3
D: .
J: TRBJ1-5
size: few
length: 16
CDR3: CAISESGRVRNQPQHF
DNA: TGTGCCATCAGTGAGTCGGGAAGGGTACGCAATCAGCCCCAGCATTTT

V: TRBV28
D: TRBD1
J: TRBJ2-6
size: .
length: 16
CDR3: CASSLGDRAGANVLTF
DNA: TGTGCCAGCAGTTTAGGGGACAGGGCTGGGGCCAACGTCCTGACTTTC

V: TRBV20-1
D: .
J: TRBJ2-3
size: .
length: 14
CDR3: CSAPPTVGTDTQYF
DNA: TGCAGCGCCCCCCCCACCGTTGGCACAGATACGCAGTATTTT

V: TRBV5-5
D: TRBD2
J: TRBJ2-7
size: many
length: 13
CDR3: CASSRGLASEQYF
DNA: TGTGCCAGCAGCCGGGGACTAGCCTCCGAGCAGTACTTC

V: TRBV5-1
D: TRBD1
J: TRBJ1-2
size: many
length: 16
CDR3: CASSPQRTGGGYGYTF
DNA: TGCGCCAGCAGCCCCCAAAGGACAGGGGGAGGCTATGGCTACACCTTC

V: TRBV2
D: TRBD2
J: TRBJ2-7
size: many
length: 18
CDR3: CASSEHVLAGSLSYEQYF
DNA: TGTGCCAGCAGTGAACATGTACTAGCGGGATCTTTATCCTACGAGCAGTACTTC

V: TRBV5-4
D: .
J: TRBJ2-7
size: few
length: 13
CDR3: CASSGTGTYEQYF
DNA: TGTGCCAGCAGCGGTACAGGAACCTACGAGCAGTACTTC

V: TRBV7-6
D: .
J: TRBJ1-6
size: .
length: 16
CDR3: CASSLGRGSGGSPLHF
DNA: TGTGCCAGCAGCTTGGGCCGCGGGTCCGGGGGTTCACCCCTCCACTTT

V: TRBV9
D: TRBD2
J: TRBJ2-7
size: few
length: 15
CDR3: CASSVSSGTGYEQYF
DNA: TGTGCCAGCAGCGTCAGTAGCGGGACGGGGTACGAGCAGTACTTC

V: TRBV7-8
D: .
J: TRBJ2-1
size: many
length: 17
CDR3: CASSPQLGRGPYNEQFF
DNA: TGTGCCAGCAGCCCCCAGCTGGGGCGGGGCCCCTACAATGAGCAGTTCTTC

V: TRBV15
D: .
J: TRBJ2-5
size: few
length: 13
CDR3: CATSSGQQETQYF
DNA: TGTGCCACCAGCAGTGGACAGCAAGAGACCCAGTACTTC

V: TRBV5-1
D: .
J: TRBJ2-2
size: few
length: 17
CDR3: CASSSHPGRPNTGELFF
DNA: TGCGCCAGCAGCTCCCACCCCGGGCGGCCGAACACCGGGGAGCTGTTTTTT

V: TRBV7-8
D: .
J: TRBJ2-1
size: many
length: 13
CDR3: CASSHLGSGEQFF
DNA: TGTGCCAGCAGCCATTTGGGGTCGGGTGAGCAGTTCTTC

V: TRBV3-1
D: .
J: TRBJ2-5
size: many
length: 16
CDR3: CASSQDFVGLQETQYF
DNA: TGTGCCAGCAGCCAAGATTTCGTGGGCCTTCAAGAGACCCAGTACTTC

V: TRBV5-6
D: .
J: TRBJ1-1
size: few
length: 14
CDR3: CASSPWDPNTEAFF
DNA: TGTGCCAGCAGCCCCTGGGACCCGAACACTGAAGCTTTCTTT

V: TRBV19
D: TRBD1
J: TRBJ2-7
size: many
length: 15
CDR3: CASRGPGQGIYEQYF
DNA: TGTGCCAGTCGCGGGCCGGGACAGGGGATCTACGAGCAGTACTTC

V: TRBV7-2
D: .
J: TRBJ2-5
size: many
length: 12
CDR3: CASSFLGETQYF
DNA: TGTGCCAGCAGCTTCCTCGGGGAGACCCAGTACTTC

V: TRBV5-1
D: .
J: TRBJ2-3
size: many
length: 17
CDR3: CASSLAPGRTSTDTQYF
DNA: TGCGCCAGCAGCTTGGCCCCGGGGCGGACTAGCACAGATACGCAGTATTTT

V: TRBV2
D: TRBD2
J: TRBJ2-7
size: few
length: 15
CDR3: CASSKRGGLRGEQYF
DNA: TGTGCCAGCAGTAAGCGGGGGGGCCTACGAGGCGAGCAGTACTTC

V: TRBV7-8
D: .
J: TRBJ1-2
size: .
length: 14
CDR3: CASSPQKTNYGYTF
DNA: TGTGCCAGCAGCCCCCAGAAAACTAACTATGGCTACACCTTC

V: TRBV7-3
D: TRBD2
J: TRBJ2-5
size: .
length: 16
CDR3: CASSPGLAATGETQYF
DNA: TGTGCCAGCTCCCCTGGACTAGCGGCCACCGGAGAGACCCAGTACTTC

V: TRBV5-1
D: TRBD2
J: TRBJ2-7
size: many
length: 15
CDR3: CASSGEAGGPGEQYF
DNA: TGCGCCAGCAGCGGAGAAGCGGGAGGGCCGGGGGAGCAGTACTTC

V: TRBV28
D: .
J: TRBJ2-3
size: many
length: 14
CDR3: CASGSGHSTDTQYF
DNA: TGTGCCAGCGGTAGCGGCCATAGCACAGATACGCAGTATTTT

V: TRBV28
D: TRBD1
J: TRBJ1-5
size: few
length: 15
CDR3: CASISLQGARQPQHF
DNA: TGTGCCAGCATTTCCCTACAGGGGGCTAGGCAGCCCCAGCATTTT

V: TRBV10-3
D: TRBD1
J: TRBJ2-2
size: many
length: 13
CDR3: CATGTDKTGELFF
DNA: TGTGCCACCGGGACAGATAAAACCGGGGAGCTGTTTTTT

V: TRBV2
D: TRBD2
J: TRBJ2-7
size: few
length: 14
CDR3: CASSFFRGGDEQYF
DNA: TGTGCCAGCAGTTTTTTCCGGGGAGGGGACGAGCAGTACTTC

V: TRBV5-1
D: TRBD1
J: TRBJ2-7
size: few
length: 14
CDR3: CASSRQGLGDEQYF
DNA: TGCGCCAGCAGCCGACAGGGCCTCGGGGACGAGCAGTACTTC

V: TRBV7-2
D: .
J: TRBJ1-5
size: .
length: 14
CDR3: CASSPSTYNQPQHF
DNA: TGTGCCAGCAGCCCATCGACTTACAATCAGCCCCAGCATTTT